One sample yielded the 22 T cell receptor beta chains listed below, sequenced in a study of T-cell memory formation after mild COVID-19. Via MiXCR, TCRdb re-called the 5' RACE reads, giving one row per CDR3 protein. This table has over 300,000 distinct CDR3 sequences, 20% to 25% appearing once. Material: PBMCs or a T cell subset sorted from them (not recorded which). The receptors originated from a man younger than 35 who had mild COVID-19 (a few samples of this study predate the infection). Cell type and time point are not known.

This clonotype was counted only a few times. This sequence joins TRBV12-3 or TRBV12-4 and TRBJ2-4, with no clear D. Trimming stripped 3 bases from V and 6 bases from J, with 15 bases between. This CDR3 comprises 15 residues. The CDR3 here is CASSLEGLVRNIQYF. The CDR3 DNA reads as TGTGCCAGCAGTTTGGAAGGGCTAGTTCGAAACATTCAGTACTTC.

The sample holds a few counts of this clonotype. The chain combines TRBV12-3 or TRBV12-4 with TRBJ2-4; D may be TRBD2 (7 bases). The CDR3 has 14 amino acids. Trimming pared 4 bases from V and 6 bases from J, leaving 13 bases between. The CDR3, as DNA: TGTGCCAGCAGTTCCGGGGGGCGGTCAAACATTCAGTACTTC. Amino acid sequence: CASSSGGRSNIQYF.

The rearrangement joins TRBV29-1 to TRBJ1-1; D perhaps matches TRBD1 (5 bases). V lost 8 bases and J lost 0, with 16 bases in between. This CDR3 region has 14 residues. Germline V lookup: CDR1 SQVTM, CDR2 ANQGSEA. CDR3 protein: CSLLVGDLNTEAFF. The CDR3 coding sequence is TGCAGCCTCCTAGTGGGGGACTTGAACACTGAAGCTTTCTTT.

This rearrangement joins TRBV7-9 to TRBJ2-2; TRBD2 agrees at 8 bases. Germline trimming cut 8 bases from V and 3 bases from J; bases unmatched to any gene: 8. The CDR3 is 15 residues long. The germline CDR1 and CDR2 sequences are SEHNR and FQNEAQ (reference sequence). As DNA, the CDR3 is TGTGCCAGCTCCTCGGGGGGGACCTACACCGGGGAGCTGTTTTTT. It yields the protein CASSSGGTYTGELFF.

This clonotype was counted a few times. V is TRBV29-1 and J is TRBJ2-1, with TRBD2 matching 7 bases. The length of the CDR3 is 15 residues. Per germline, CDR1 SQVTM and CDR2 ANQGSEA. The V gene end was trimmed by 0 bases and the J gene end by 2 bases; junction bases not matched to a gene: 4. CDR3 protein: CSVEDAAGTYNEQFF. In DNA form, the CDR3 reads TGCAGCGTTGAAGATGCAGCGGGGACCTACAATGAGCAGTTCTTC.

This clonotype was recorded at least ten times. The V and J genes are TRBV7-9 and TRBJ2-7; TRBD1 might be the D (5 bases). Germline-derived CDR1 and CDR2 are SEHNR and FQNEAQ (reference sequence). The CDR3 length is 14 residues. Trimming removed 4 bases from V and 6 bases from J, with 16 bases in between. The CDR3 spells CASSSTTGLSEQYV. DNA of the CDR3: TGTGCCAGCAGCTCCACTACAGGTCTCTCCGAGCAGTACGTC.

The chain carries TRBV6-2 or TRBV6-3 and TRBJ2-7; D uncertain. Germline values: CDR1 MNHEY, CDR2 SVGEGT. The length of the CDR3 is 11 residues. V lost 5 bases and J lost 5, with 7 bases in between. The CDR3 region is CASSSRNEQYV. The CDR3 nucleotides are TGTGCCAGCAGTAGTAGGAACGAGCAGTACGTC.

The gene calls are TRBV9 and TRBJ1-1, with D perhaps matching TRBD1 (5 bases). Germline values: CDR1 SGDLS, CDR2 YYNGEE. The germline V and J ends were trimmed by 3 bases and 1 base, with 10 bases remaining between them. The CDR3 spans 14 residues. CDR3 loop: CASSGGLQNTEAFF. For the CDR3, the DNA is TGTGCCAGCAGCGGGGGACTCCAGAACACTGAAGCTTTCTTT.

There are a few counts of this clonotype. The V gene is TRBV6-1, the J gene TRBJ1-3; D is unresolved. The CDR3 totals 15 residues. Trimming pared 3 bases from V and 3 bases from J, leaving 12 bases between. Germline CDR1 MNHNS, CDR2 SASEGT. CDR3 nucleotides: TGTGCCAGCAGTGACTTTTCCGCAGGTGGAAACACCATATATTTT. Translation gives CASSDFSAGGNTIYF.

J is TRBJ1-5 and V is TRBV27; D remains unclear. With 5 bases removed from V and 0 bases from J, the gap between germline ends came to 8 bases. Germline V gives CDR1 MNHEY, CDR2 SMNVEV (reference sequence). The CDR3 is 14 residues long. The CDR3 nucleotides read TGTGCCAGCAGTCCGGTGTATAGCAATCAGCCCCAGCATTTT. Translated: CASSPVYSNQPQHF.

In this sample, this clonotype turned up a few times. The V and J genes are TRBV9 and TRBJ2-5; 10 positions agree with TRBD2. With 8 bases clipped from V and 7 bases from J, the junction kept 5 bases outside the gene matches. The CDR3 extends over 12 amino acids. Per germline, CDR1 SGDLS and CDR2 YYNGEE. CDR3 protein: CARDTSGVTQYF. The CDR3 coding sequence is TGTGCCAGAGACACTAGCGGGGTGACCCAGTACTTC.

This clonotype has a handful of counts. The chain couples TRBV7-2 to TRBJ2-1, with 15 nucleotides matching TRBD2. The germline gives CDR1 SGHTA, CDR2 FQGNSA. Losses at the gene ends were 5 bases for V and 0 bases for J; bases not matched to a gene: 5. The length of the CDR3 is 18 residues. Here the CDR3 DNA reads TGTGCCAGCAGCAACGGACTAGCGGGGGGGAGCTCCTACAATGAGCAGTTCTTC. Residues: CASSNGLAGGSSYNEQFF.

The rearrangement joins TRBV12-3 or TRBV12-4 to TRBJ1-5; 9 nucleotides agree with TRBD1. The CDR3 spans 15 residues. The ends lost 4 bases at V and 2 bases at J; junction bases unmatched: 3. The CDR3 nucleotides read TGTGCCAGCAGTTCAACAGGGGGCGGCAATCAGCCCCAGCATTTT. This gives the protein CASSSTGGGNQPQHF.

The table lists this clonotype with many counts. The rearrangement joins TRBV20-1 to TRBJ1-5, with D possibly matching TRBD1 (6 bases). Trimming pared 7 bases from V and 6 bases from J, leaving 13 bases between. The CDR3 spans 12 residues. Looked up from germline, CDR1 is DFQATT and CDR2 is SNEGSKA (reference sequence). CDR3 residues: CSVVQGSQPQHF. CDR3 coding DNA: TGCAGTGTTGTACAGGGAAGTCAGCCCCAGCATTTT.

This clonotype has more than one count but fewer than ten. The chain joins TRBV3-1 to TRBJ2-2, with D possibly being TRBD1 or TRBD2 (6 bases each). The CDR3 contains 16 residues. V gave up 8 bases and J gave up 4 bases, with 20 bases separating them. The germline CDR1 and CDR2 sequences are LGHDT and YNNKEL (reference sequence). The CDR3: CASAQTWGAGTGELFF. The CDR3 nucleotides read TGTGCCAGCGCCCAAACTTGGGGGGCCGGCACCGGGGAGCTGTTTTTT.

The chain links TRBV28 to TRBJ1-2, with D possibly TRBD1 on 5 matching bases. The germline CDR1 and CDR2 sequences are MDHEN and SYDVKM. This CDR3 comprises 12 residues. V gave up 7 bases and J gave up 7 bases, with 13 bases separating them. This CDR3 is CASTMRRGGYTF. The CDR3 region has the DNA TGTGCCAGCACCATGCGTAGGGGTGGCTACACCTTC.

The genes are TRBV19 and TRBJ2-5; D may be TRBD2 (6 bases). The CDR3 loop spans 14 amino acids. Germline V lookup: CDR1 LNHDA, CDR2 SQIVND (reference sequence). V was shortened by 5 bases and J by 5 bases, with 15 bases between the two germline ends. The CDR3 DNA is TGTGCCAGTAGTGCGGGACTCCGCCGGGAGACCCAGTACTTC. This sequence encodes CASSAGLRRETQYF.

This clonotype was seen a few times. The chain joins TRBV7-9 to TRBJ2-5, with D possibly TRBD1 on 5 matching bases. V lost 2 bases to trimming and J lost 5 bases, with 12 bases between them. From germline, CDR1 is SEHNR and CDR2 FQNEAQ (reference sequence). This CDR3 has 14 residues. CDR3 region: CASSLQGFGETQYF. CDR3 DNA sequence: TGTGCCAGCAGCTTACAGGGTTTTGGGGAGACCCAGTACTTC. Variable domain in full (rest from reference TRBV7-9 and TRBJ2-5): DTGVSQNPRHKITKRGQNVTFRCDPISEHNRLYWYRQTLGQGPEFLTYFQNEAQLEKSRLLSDRFSAERPKGSFSTLEIQRTEQGDSAMYLCASSLQGFGETQYFGPGTRLLVL.

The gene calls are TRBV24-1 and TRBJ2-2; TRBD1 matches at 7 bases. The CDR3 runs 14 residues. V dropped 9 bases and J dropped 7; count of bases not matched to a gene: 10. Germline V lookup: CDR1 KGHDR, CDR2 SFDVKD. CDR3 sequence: CATGDRGEGGELFF. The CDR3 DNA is TGTGCCACCGGGGACAGAGGCGAAGGCGGGGAGCTGTTTTTT.

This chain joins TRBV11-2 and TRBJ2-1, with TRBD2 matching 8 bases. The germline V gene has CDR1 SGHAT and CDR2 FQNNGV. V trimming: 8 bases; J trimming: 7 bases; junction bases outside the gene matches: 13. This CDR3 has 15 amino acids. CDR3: CASASPERGLNEQFF. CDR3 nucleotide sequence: TGTGCCAGCGCTTCCCCCGAGCGGGGGCTTAATGAGCAGTTCTTC. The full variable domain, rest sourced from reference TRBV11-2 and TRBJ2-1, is EAGVAQSPRYKIIEKRQSVAFWCNPISGHATLYWYQQILGQGPKLLIQFQNNGVVDDSQLPKDRFSAERLKGVDSTLKIQPAKLEDSAVYLCASASPERGLNEQFFGPGTRLTVL.

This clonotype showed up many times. Here the CDR3 reads CASSLGGGASYEQYV. In nucleotides, the CDR3 is TGCGCCAGCAGCTTGGGGGGGGGCGCCTCCTACGAGCAGTACGTC. The chain couples TRBV5-1 to TRBJ2-7, with a weak D call TRBD2 (7 bases). From germline, CDR1 is SGHRS and CDR2 YFSETQ. V dropped 0 bases and J dropped 0 bases, with 10 bases sitting between them. This CDR3 comprises 15 residues.

The CDR3 protein is CASSGHIVESPLHF. CDR3 nucleotide sequence: TGTGCCAGTAGTGGTCACATCGTCGAGTCACCCCTCCACTTT. The rearrangement joins TRBV19 to TRBJ1-6, with D unresolved. Deletions cut 5 bases from V and 10 bases from J, with 15 bases between. The CDR3 totals 14 residues. Germline CDR1 reads LNHDA; CDR2 reads SQIVND (reference sequence).